This T cell receptor beta chain was recorded in a study of control samples from healthy donors and cancer patients (dated by TCRdb to the early 2020s). With regard to this clone: Its antigen remains undetermined. Base qualities are missing; no much larger clone stands one base away.

The protocol used for the library was the immunoSEQ multiplex PCR assay. Entries here come from immuneACCESS through TCRdb and include only in-frame sequences with V and J called. Some clones fail to appear in such tables; in the studies checked, an unresolved V gene covers under half of the shortfall, and the cause of the remainder is unknown. The sample includes 190,000 or so clones, with roughly 93% observed a single time. Over 1.1% of the sample is in the top ten clones. V is shortened by 4 bases, J by 5 bases, and the region joining them spans 8 bases. The germline V gene sets CDR1 to MDHEN and CDR2 to SYDVKM. Reading from cysteine to phenylalanine, the CDR3 counts 12 amino acids. CDR3 DNA only is kept here, 36 bases in frame from base 1.

The sequence derives from a man aged 18 to 30 in good health. The sample taken for sequencing was blood. Recombination joined TRBV28 with TRBJ1-1; the D gene is not confidently resolved. The CDR3 region reads CASSSIRTEAFF. The nucleotide sequence is TGTGCCAGCAGTTCCATTAGGACTGAAGCTTTCTTT.